Sequencing of this T cell receptor beta chain was carried out in a study of blood T cell repertoires in COVID-19 (dated by TCRdb to about 2020). A note on the overall study: Samples from collaborators originated in the United States, Italy and Spain and spanned both the acute and convalescent phases of COVID-19. The sample metadata nearly always contained a de-identified subject ID, COVID-19 status, age in years and sex. Samples came from the ongoing ImmuneRACE study (first 160 participants) plus 1,254 subjects from 6 global collaborators. The material from the prospective study consisted of cDNA or gDNA derived from T cells, B-cell-depleted T cells, or PBMCs. Deeply sampled blood TCRbeta repertoires from subjects exposed to, actively infected with, or recovered from COVID-19 were included in the dataset. Where available, HLA class I and class II types were taken from metadata supplied by the sample provider and were not determined by assay-based typing. The repertoires were released in a freely available public database meant as a resource for research on the immune response to SARS-CoV-2.

TCRbeta CDR3 regions were amplified from genomic DNA by means of the immunoSEQ Assay, a bias-controlled multiplex PCR. For the original study's pipeline: The number of nucleated cells in each sample was estimated from the amplification of reference gene primers within the assay. Sequence reads were collapsed and filtered to measure the absolute abundance of every unique TCRbeta CDR3 rearrangement. Productive Simpson clonality was computed per sample as the square root of Simpson's diversity index over productive rearrangements. TCRdb provides this immuneACCESS table in a form limited to in-frame rearrangements. Some clones are lacking; in checked studies, under half of them reflect an unresolved V gene, and why the rest are absent is not known. V, J and clone size were drawn from that table, and D and trimming were deduced from the DNA. This sample gives approximately 150,000 clones in total; about nine tenths of them show up just once. About 11% of the sample is taken by the ten largest.

Participants in the prospective study were enrolled through a virtual design, were aged about 18 to 90 years, and lived in roughly 25 United States geographic areas. In the prospective study, cohorts were assigned on the basis of participant-reported clinical history obtained from a screening survey and a study questionnaire. ImmuneRACE Cohort 3 recovered participants were defined by two consecutive negative NP/OP PCR tests, healthcare professional clearance, or symptom resolution. Mobile phlebotomists in the prospective study collected whole blood, serum and a nasopharyngeal or oropharyngeal swab from every participant. Prospective study participants could optionally give additional blood draws and questionnaires over a roughly two-month period. Prospective study blood samples were shipped either frozen or at room temperature before DNA extraction. A remark on this clone: The antigen it recognizes is unknown. No base quality information exists; no much larger clone differs at one position.

What the authors observed across the whole study: The amount of clinical and demographic metadata varied by source and participant and was provided uncurated.

Sequencing was done on a sample of PBMCs or T cells enriched from blood (not recorded which). The clonotype was recovered from a man aged 55 to 70 who had recovered from COVID-19.

The DNA sequence is given as TGTGCCAGCTCACCCCGAACAGGGACGATCAATGAGCAGTTCTTC. Its translation reads: CASSPRTGTINEQFF. The sequence is built from TRBV18 and TRBJ2-1; perhaps TRBD1 is the D gene, with 6 bases matching. CDR1 and CDR2 are drawn from the germline V gene: KGHSH, LQKENI. Relative to germline, V is 3 bases shorter and J is 6 bases shorter, with 15 bases between their ends. The CDR3 spans 15 residues, from the cysteine through the phenylalanine. The entry retains the CDR3 DNA only, 45 bases that are in frame from base 1.